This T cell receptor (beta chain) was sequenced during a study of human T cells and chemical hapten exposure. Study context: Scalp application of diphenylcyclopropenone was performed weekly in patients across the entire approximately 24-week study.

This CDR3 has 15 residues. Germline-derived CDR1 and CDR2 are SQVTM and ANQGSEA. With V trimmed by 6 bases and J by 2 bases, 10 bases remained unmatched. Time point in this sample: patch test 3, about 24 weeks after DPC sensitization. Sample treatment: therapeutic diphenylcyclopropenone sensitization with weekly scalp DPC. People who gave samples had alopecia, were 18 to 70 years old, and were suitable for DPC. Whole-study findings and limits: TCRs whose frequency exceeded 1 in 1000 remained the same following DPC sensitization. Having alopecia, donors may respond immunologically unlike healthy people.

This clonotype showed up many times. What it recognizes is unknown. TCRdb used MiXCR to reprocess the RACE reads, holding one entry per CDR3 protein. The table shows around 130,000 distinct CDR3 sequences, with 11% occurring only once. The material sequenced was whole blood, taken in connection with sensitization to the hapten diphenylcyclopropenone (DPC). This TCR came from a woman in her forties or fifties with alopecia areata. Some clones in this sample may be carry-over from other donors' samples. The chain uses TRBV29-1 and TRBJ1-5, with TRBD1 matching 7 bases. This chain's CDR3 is CSVVPAGGRNQPQHF. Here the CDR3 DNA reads TGCAGCGTCGTCCCTGCAGGGGGTCGCAATCAGCCCCAGCATTTT.